This T cell receptor (beta chain) was documented in a study of OX40 agonist ivuxolimab in advanced cancers. Whole-study results and caveats: Expanded peripheral T-cell antigen specificity went undetermined.

This clone was seen a few times. What it recognizes is unknown. With 4 bases clipped from V and 5 bases from J, the junction kept 11 bases outside the gene matches. The CDR3 consists of 15 residues. Germline V CDR1 and CDR2: SGHDT, YYEEEE. The assay was immunoSEQ multiplex PCR, and TCRdb's table has in-frame clones only and misses some. The sample contains about 44,000 clones, 90% to 95% of which appear only once. The J gene is TRBJ1-1, the V gene TRBV5-6, with 7 bases fitting TRBD1. The input for sequencing was CD4+ or CD8+ T cells sorted from blood, taken in a trial of the OX40 agonist ivuxolimab. This TCR was recovered from an adult with an advanced solid tumor such as melanoma, head and neck, liver or kidney cancer. The CDR3 sequence: CASSPRRGKWTEAFF. In nucleotides, the CDR3 is TGTGCCAGCAGCCCCCGCAGGGGGAAGTGGACTGAAGCTTTCTTT.